These 23 T cell receptor beta chains came from one sample sequenced in a study of shared clonotypes between healthy human individuals. Sequencing was performed with immunoSEQ multiplex PCR; in TCRdb, only in-frame clones are kept and a portion is missing. The sample consists of some 2 million clones, 95% of them appearing once. The sample comprised naive CD4+ T cells sorted from blood. As to subset: CD45RA+ positively selected. These receptors were collected from a man in his late teens or twenties in good health.

This chain connects TRBV14 to TRBJ2-3; D not certain. Trimming stripped 1 base from V and 4 bases from J, with 9 bases between. CDR3 length: 14 residues. CDR1 and CDR2 (germline): SGHDN, FVKESK. In DNA form, the CDR3 reads TGTGCCAGCAGCCAAGTACTTGGCCCAGATACGCAGTATTTT. It is translated as CASSQVLGPDTQYF.

This clone occurred a few times. J is TRBJ1-2 and V is TRBV18; D gene ambiguous. V was cut by 5 bases and J by 4 bases, with 8 bases left in between. Germline V lookup: CDR1 KGHSH, CDR2 LQKENI. The CDR3 covers 12 residues. CDR3 in amino acids: CASSSSRYGYTF. The CDR3 DNA follows: TGTGCCAGCTCATCCAGCCGCTATGGCTACACCTTC.

The sample holds one count of this clone. The J gene is TRBJ2-5, the V gene TRBV4-1; possible D gene TRBD2, 6 bases. The CDR3 totals 13 residues. V was clipped by 4 bases and J by 4 bases, with 10 bases between them. CDR1 is MGHRA, CDR2 YSYEKL, per germline. This CDR3 reads CASSLGLTETQYF. The DNA for the CDR3 is TGCGCCAGCAGCCTTGGACTAACAGAGACCCAGTACTTC.

The CDR3 DNA follows: TGTGCCAGCTCACCACTAGGGCGAACTAGCCGTAGCACAGATACGCAGTATTTT. Amino acid sequence: CASSPLGRTSRSTDTQYF. The rearrangement uses TRBV18 and TRBJ2-3, with D tentatively TRBD2 (6 bases). The CDR3 contains 18 residues. Trimming left V 1 base short and J 0 bases short, with 17 bases between. The germline CDR1 and CDR2 sequences are KGHSH and LQKENI.

Points on this clone: The same CDR3 arises from other DNA sequences in this sample as well. The DNA for the CDR3 is TGTGCCAGTAGCTCTACAGTGAACACTGAAGCTTTCTTT. Translated: CASSSTVNTEAFF. This chain links TRBV19 with TRBJ1-1; no clear D gene. Germline V lookup: CDR1 LNHDA, CDR2 SQIVND (reference sequence). The CDR3 extends over 13 amino acids. V lost 6 bases, J lost 0 bases, and 8 bases lay in between.

The DNA for the CDR3 is TGCGCCAGCAGTGAGTCGGTTTGGCAGAAGAATCAGCCCCAGCATTTT. Residues: CASSESVWQKNQPQHF. This rearrangement joins TRBV10-1 to TRBJ1-5; D uncertain. The V end lost 0 bases, the J end lost 4 bases, and 13 bases lay between the germline ends. The V gene's germline CDR1 is WNHNN and CDR2 SYGVQD (reference sequence). The CDR3 is 16 residues long.

The chain employs TRBV5-6 and TRBJ2-5; tentatively, D is TRBD2 (6 bases). Germline CDR1 reads SGHDT; CDR2 reads YYEEEE. The CDR3 is 14 amino acids. Trimming left V 4 bases short and J 5 bases short, with 15 bases between. The CDR3 loop is CASSPGTGGETQYF. The CDR3 DNA is TGTGCCAGCAGCCCAGGGACCGGAGGGGAGACCCAGTACTTC.

J is TRBJ1-2 and V is TRBV6-5; D ambiguous. Trimming removed 0 bases from V and 8 bases from J, with 10 bases in between. CDR3 length: 13 residues. Per the germline V gene, CDR1 is MNHEY and CDR2 is SVGAGI. The CDR3 is CASSYSGGEGYTF. Written as DNA, the CDR3 is TGTGCCAGCAGTTACTCGGGCGGGGAGGGCTACACCTTC.

The rearrangement uses TRBV5-4 and TRBJ1-4; D gene unclear. With 5 bases removed from V and 8 bases from J, the gap between germline ends came to 13 bases. Germline V CDR1 and CDR2: SGHNT, YYREEE (reference sequence). The CDR3 totals 13 residues. Here the CDR3 DNA reads TGTGCCAGCAGTAGGAGCACTGGGGAAAAACTGTTTTTT. Translation: CASSRSTGEKLFF.

Comments on this clone: In the same sample, other DNA sequences code for this CDR3. The genes are TRBV5-6 and TRBJ1-1; tentatively, D is TRBD1 (6 bases). The V gene's germline CDR1 is SGHDT and CDR2 YYEEEE. Trimming removed 0 bases at V and 2 bases at J, with 8 bases between. The CDR3 extends over 14 amino acids. In DNA form, the CDR3 reads TGTGCCAGCAGCTTGGGGACAGTAAACACTGAAGCTTTCTTT. Translating it yields CASSLGTVNTEAFF.

In this sample, this clone turned up once. The same CDR3 arises from other DNA sequences in this sample as well. V usage is TRBV11-3 and J usage is TRBJ2-2; 9 bases are a match to TRBD1. This CDR3 has 14 amino acids. Unmatched junction bases numbered 1, after V lost 3 bases and J lost 5 bases. In germline, CDR1 is SGHNT, CDR2 YENEEA. Written as DNA, the CDR3 is TGTGCCAGCAGCTTCGACAGGGGGACCGGGGAGCTGTTTTTT. Its translation is CASSFDRGTGELFF.

In this sample, this clone turned up a few times. V usage is TRBV10-2 and J usage is TRBJ1-5; weak D call: TRBD1 (5 bases). The germline CDR1 and CDR2 sequences are WSHSY and SAAADI. The V and J ends lost 3 bases and 2 bases respectively, with 14 bases between them. This CDR3 contains 16 residues. The CDR3 sequence: CASSDPGWFGNQPQHF. The CDR3 DNA sequence: TGCGCCAGCAGTGACCCAGGGTGGTTTGGCAATCAGCCCCAGCATTTT.

The rearrangement links TRBV29-1 to TRBJ1-1; D ambiguous. The CDR3 consists of 13 residues. The V gene lost 4 bases and the J gene lost 2 bases, with 11 bases spanning the gap. Germline CDR1 and CDR2: SQVTM and ANQGSEA. The CDR3 protein is CSVAERSNTEAFF. The CDR3 DNA is TGCAGCGTTGCTGAGCGATCTAACACTGAAGCTTTCTTT.

The rearrangement joins TRBV5-1 to TRBJ2-7; D may match TRBD1 or TRBD2 (5 bases each). This CDR3 has 15 residues. V gave up 0 bases and J gave up 2 bases, with 12 bases separating them. Germline lookup yields CDR1 SGHRS and CDR2 YFSETQ. The CDR3: CASSLAAGTPYEQYF. The DNA of the CDR3 is TGCGCCAGCAGCTTGGCCGCAGGGACCCCCTACGAGCAGTACTTC.

CDR3 DNA: TGTGCCAGCAGCCCTCAACTAGCGGGAGGGCCGCCCCAAGAGACCCAGTACTTC. This encodes CASSPQLAGGPPQETQYF. The rearrangement links TRBV7-9 to TRBJ2-5; TRBD2 agrees at 13 bases. This CDR3 region has 18 residues. Germline CDR1 reads SEHNR; CDR2 reads FQNEAQ (reference sequence). Trimming at V came to 5 bases and at J to 1 base, leaving 10 bases not matched to a gene.

This clone was found once. The rearrangement links TRBV6-5 to TRBJ2-3, with D hard to call. The ends were cut back, 0 bases at V and 5 bases at J, with 12 bases in the middle. The germline V gene has CDR1 MNHEY and CDR2 SVGAGI. CDR3 length: 15 residues. CDR3 sequence: CASSYSRLEQDTQYF. The CDR3 nucleotides read TGTGCCAGCAGTTACTCGCGGCTAGAGCAAGATACGCAGTATTTT.

This chain links TRBV2 with TRBJ2-2; D unresolved. Germline values: CDR1 SNHLY, CDR2 FYNNEI. V gave up 4 bases and J gave up 5 bases, with 8 bases separating them. CDR3 size: 13 residues. The CDR3: CASSGSRTGELFF. The DNA of the CDR3 is TGTGCCAGCAGTGGTAGCAGGACCGGGGAGCTGTTTTTT.

V is TRBV7-2 and J is TRBJ2-4; 7 nucleotides agree with TRBD1. Germline V CDR1 and CDR2: SGHTA, FQGNSA. The CDR3 has 17 amino acids. Trimming took 6 bases from V and 1 from J; bases not matched to a gene: 12. The CDR3 DNA follows: TGTGCCAGCAGTCGGACAGGTTTCGGGGTGGCCAAAAACATTCAGTACTTC. Its translation is CASSRTGFGVAKNIQYF. The whole variable domain, remainder taken from reference TRBV7-2 and TRBJ2-4, is GAGVSQSPSNKVTEKGKDVELRCDPISGHTALYWYRQSLGQGLEFLIYFQGNSAPDKSGLPSDRFSAERTGGSVSTLTIQRTQQEDSAVYLCASSRTGFGVAKNIQYFGAGTRLSVL.

The rearrangement joins TRBV10-3 to TRBJ2-5, with TRBD2 identical over 11 bases. Germline V gene lookup returns CDR1 ENHRY and CDR2 SYGVKD. V dropped 6 bases and J dropped 0; count of bases not matched to a gene: 3. The CDR3 loop spans 15 amino acids. The CDR3 is CAISPGLADQETQYF. The DNA of the CDR3 is TGTGCCATCAGCCCGGGACTAGCGGACCAAGAGACCCAGTACTTC.

This chain uses TRBV9 with TRBJ2-5; TRBD2 matches at 12 bases. CDR1 and CDR2 (germline): SGDLS, YYNGEE. V was clipped by 6 bases and J by 0 bases; unmatched bases: 3. This CDR3 comprises 15 residues. Here the CDR3 DNA reads TGTGCCAGCAACCGGACTAGCGGGGACCAAGAGACCCAGTACTTC. Residues: CASNRTSGDQETQYF. Full variable domain (missing parts from reference TRBV9 and TRBJ2-5): DSGVTQTPKHLITATGQRVTLRCSPRSGDLSVYWYQQSLDQGLQFLIQYYNGEERAKGNILERFSAQQFPDLHSELNLSSLELGDSALYFCASNRTSGDQETQYFGPGTRLLVL.

Worth noting for this clone: A read error may explain this, as a much larger clone is one base away. The chain combines TRBV11-2 with TRBJ1-1; a possible D gene is TRBD1 (5 bases). V shed 6 bases and J shed 4 bases, with 30 bases lying between them. The CDR3 consists of 19 residues. In germline, CDR1 is SGHAT, CDR2 FQNNGV. The CDR3 region has the DNA TGTGCCAGCAGAGGCGGAGGTTGGGACTTTCTACCGTGGAGCACTGAAGCTTTCTTT. Amino acid sequence: CASRGGGWDFLPWSTEAFF.

This clone was recorded once. The J gene is TRBJ1-1, the V gene TRBV5-1, with a tentative D call TRBD1 (5 bases). V shed 4 bases and J shed 2 bases, with 12 bases lying between them. Germline V gene lookup returns CDR1 SGHRS and CDR2 YFSETQ. This CDR3 spans 14 amino acids. In nucleotides, the CDR3 is TGCGCCAGCAGCGCTATGACAGTTAACACTGAAGCTTTCTTT. Protein: CASSAMTVNTEAFF.

The V gene is TRBV6-6, the J gene TRBJ1-2; no firm D call. Between the trimmed V and J ends, which lost 2 bases and 2 bases, there was a span of 9 bases. Germline assignment: CDR1 MNHNY and CDR2 SVGAGI (reference sequence). The CDR3 has 14 residues. The CDR3 DNA sequence: TGTGCCAGCAGTTACGGGAGTCAGAACTATGGCTACACCTTC. This sequence encodes CASSYGSQNYGYTF.